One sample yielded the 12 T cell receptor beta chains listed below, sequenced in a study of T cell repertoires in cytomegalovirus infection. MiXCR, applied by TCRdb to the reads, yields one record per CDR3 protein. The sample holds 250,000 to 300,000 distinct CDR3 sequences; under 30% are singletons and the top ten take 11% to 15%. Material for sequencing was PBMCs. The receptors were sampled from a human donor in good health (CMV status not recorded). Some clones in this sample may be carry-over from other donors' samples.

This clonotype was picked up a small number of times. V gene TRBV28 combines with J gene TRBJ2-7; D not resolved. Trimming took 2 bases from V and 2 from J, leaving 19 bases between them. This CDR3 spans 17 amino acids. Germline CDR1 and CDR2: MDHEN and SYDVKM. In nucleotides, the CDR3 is TGTGCCAGCAGTTTAGGGCTTCGTCTATCCCGGGCCTACGAGCAGTACTTC. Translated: CASSLGLRLSRAYEQYF.

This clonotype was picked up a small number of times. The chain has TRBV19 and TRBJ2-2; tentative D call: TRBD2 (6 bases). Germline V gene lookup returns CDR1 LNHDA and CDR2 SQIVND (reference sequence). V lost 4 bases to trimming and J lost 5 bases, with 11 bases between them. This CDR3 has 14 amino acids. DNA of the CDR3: TGTGCCAGTAGTAGCGGGATCCCGACCGGGGAGCTGTTTTTT. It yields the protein CASSSGIPTGELFF.

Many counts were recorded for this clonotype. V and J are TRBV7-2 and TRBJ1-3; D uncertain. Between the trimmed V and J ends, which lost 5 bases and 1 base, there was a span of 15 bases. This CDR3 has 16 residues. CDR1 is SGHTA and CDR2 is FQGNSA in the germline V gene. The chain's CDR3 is CASSRSPDPSGNTIYF. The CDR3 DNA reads TGTGCCAGCAGCCGATCGCCAGACCCGTCTGGAAACACCATATATTTT.

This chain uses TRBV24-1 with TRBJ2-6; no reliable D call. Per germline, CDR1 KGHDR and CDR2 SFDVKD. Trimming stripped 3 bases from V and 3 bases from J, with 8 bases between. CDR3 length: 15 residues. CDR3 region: CATSDPGGGANVLTF. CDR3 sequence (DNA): TGTGCCACCAGTGATCCAGGTGGTGGGGCCAACGTCCTGACTTTC.

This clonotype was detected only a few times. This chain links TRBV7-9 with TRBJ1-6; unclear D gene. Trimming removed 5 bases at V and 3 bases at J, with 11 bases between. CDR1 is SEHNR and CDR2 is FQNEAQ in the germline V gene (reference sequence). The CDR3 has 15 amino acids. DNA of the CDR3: TGTGCCAGCAGCAGCAGTTCCAGCTATAATTCACCCCTCCACTTT. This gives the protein CASSSSSSYNSPLHF.

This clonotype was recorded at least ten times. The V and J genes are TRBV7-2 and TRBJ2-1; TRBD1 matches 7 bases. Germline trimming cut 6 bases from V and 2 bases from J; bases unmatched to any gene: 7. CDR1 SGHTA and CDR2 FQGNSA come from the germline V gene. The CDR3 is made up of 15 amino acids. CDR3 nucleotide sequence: TGTGCCAGCAGGGGGACAGCAAATCCCTACAATGAGCAGTTCTTC. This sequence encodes CASRGTANPYNEQFF.

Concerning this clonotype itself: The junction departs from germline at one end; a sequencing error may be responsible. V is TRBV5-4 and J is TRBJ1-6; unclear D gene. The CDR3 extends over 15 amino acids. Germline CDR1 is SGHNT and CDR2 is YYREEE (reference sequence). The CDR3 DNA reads TGTGCCAGCAGCTTGGGTCCGTTCGAACCCTCACCCCTTCACTTT. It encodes CASSLGPFEPSPLHF.

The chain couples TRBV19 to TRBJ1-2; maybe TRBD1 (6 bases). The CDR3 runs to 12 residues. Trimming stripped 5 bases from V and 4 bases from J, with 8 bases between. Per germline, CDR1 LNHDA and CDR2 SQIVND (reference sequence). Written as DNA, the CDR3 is TGTGCCAGTAGTGCGGACAGCTATGGCTACACCTTC. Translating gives CASSADSYGYTF.

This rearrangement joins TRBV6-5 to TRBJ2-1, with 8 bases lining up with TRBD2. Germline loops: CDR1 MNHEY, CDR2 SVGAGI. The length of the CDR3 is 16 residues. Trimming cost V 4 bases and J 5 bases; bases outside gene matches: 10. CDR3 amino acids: CASSFRSGSMNNEQFF. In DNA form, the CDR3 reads TGTGCCAGCAGTTTCAGAAGCGGGAGTATGAACAATGAGCAGTTCTTC.

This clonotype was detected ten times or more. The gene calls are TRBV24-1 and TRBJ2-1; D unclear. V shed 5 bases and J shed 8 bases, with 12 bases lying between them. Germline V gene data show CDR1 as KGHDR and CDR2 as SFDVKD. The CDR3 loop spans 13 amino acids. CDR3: CATSVLWFDEQFF. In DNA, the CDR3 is TGTGCCACCAGTGTTCTATGGTTCGATGAGCAGTTCTTC.

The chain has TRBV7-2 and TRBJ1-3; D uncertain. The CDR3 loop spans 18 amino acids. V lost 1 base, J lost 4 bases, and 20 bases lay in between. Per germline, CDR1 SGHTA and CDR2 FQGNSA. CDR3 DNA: TGTGCCAGCAGCTTAGTACCCGGAGGGCGGGTTGGAGGAAACACCATATATTTT. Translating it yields CASSLVPGGRVGGNTIYF.

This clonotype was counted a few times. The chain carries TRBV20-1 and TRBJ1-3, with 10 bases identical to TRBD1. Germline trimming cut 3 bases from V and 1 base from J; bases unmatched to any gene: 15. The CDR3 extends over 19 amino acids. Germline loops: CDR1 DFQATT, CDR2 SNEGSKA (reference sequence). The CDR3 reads CSARGGGGRQGASGNTIYF. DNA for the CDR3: TGCAGTGCTAGGGGTGGGGGGGGCCGACAGGGGGCTTCTGGAAACACCATATATTTT.